The 31 T cell receptor beta chains below all came from one sample that was sequenced in a study of blood T cells in healthy people across ages. A sample-barcoded 5' primer and a J-beta primer mix were used in a second PCR of about 7 to 11 cycles. TCRdb redid the calling of the 5' RACE reads with MiXCR, one entry per CDR3 protein. The table shows about 1.4 million distinct CDR3 sequences, with 59% occurring only once. Sequenced input: blood. The receptors here all came from a man younger than 35 in good health.

This clonotype has only a few counts. The V gene is TRBV29-1, the J gene TRBJ1-1, with D possibly TRBD1 on 5 matching bases. Germline V CDR1 and CDR2: SQVTM, ANQGSEA. V gave up 3 bases and J gave up 4 bases, with 12 bases separating them. This CDR3 region has 13 residues. CDR3 sequence reads: CSVERGLGTEAFF. For the CDR3, the DNA is TGCAGCGTTGAGAGGGGTCTGGGCACTGAAGCTTTCTTT.

The V call is TRBV6-5, the J call TRBJ1-2, with 9 bases lining up with TRBD1. V trimming: 11 bases; J trimming: 4 bases; junction bases outside the gene matches: 14. The CDR3 loop spans 15 amino acids. Germline V gives CDR1 MNHEY, CDR2 SVGAGI. The CDR3 DNA follows: TGTGCCGCATCTAAGGGGACAGGGTTTTTCTATGGCTACACCTTC. Translating it yields CAASKGTGFFYGYTF.

V usage is TRBV12-5 and J usage is TRBJ2-5, with no clear D. The J call is uncertain, as TRBJ2-7 better fits the DNA end. CDR1 is LGHNT and CDR2 is FRNRAP in the germline V gene. The CDR3 has 13 residues. CDR3 protein: CASGAQASHEQYF. The CDR3 nucleotides read TGTGCTAGTGGCGCCCAGGCGTCTCACGAGCAGTACTTC.

The V call is TRBV27, the J call TRBJ2-5; 7 nucleotides match TRBD2. The J segment lost 1 base and the V segment lost 0 bases, leaving 5 bases of the junction unmatched. CDR3 length equals 16 residues. Germline loops: CDR1 MNHEY, CDR2 SMNVEV (reference sequence). CDR3 residues: CASSLSSGDFQETQYF. CDR3 bases: TGTGCCAGCAGTTTATCGAGCGGGGACTTCCAAGAGACCCAGTACTTC.

The chain combines TRBV5-1 with TRBJ2-4; 7 positions agree with TRBD1. The end of the DNA aligns better with TRBJ2-7, so the J call may be wrong. The CDR3 runs 15 residues. Germline assignment: CDR1 SGHRS and CDR2 YFSETQ. The CDR3 bases are TGCGCCAGCAGCATCTCGGCAGGGGGTTTCTACGAGCAGTACTTC. Protein product: CASSISAGGFYEQYF.

This clonotype came up once. V and J are TRBV20-1 and TRBJ1-4; no clear D. V lost 3 bases and J lost 3, with 11 bases in between. CDR1 and CDR2 from the germline V gene are DFQATT and SNEGSKA (reference sequence). The CDR3 runs 14 residues. The CDR3 here is CSARRRVPNEKLFF. CDR3 DNA sequence: TGCAGTGCTAGGAGAAGGGTACCTAATGAAAAACTGTTTTTT.

The chain has TRBV4-1 and TRBJ2-4; 8 nucleotides align to TRBD2. The CDR3 extends over 17 amino acids. V trimming: 3 bases; J trimming: 4 bases; junction bases outside the gene matches: 11. Looked up from germline, CDR1 is MGHRA and CDR2 is YSYEKL. This CDR3 reads CASSQAGAGGGKNIQYF. The CDR3 coding sequence is TGCGCCAGCAGCCAGGCCGGGGCGGGGGGAGGAAAAAACATTCAGTACTTC.

The chain combines TRBV29-1 with TRBJ1-5, with TRBD1 identical over 7 bases. The trim removed 7 bases at V and 2 bases at J, leaving 5 bases unmatched. CDR1 and CDR2 from the germline V gene are SQVTM and ANQGSEA. CDR3 length equals 13 residues. This CDR3 reads CSAQGLGNQPQHF. The CDR3 nucleotides read TGCAGCGCACAGGGGCTAGGCAATCAGCCCCAGCATTTT. The variable domain in full, completed from reference TRBV29-1 and TRBJ1-5, reads SAVISQKPSRDICQRGTSLTIQCQVDSQVTMMFWYRQQPGQSLTLIATANQGSEATYESGFVIDKFPISRPNLTFSTLTVSNMSPEDSSIYLCSAQGLGNQPQHFGDGTRLSIL.

The rearrangement joins TRBV20-1 to TRBJ2-7, with 10 bases matching TRBD2. The trim removed 4 bases at V and 2 bases at J, leaving 5 bases unmatched. Germline CDR1 is DFQATT and CDR2 is SNEGSKA (reference sequence). The CDR3 extends over 14 amino acids. CDR3 bases: TGCAGTGCTACCGGACTAGCGGAGCCCTACGAGCAGTACTTC. Its protein is CSATGLAEPYEQYF.

The table lists this clonotype with a few counts. This rearrangement joins TRBV28 to TRBJ1-2; D unclear. The CDR3 is made up of 15 amino acids. V lost 3 bases, J lost 4 bases, and 15 bases lay in between. Germline-derived CDR1 and CDR2 are MDHEN and SYDVKM. The CDR3 nucleotides are TGTGCCAGCAGTTTGACGATGTGGCAGCCCTATGGCTACACCTTC. It codes for CASSLTMWQPYGYTF.

The genes are TRBV7-2 and TRBJ1-4; tentatively, D is TRBD1 (5 bases). This CDR3 region has 16 residues. Germline V gene data show CDR1 as SGHTA and CDR2 as FQGNSA. With 5 bases removed from V and 0 bases from J, the gap between germline ends came to 13 bases. The CDR3 DNA sequence: TGTGCCAGCAGCCAAGGGGCCGGTTCAACTAATGAAAAACTGTTTTTT. Translated, it gives CASSQGAGSTNEKLFF.

The chain is built from TRBV9 and TRBJ1-1; D might be TRBD1 (6 bases). V lost 1 base and J 0 bases, leaving 16 bases between the germline ends. The CDR3 length is 17 residues. Germline V gene data show CDR1 as SGDLS and CDR2 as YYNGEE. The CDR3 DNA sequence: TGTGCCAGCAGCGTATACCCGCCGACAGGTGTGAACACTGAAGCTTTCTTT. Its translation is CASSVYPPTGVNTEAFF.

This clonotype was seen more than once but under ten times. The V and J genes are TRBV12-3 or TRBV12-4 and TRBJ1-2; D is undetermined. CDR3 length equals 12 residues. V lost 2 bases to trimming and J lost 8 bases, with 9 bases between them. Here the CDR3 reads CASSLILRGYTF. The DNA for the CDR3 is TGTGCCAGCAGTTTAATCCTCAGAGGCTACACCTTC.

The V gene is TRBV2, the J gene TRBJ2-5; 8 positions agree with TRBD2. This CDR3 spans 16 amino acids. Germline V gene sequence: CDR1 SNHLY, CDR2 FYNNEI. V shed 4 bases, J shed 2 bases, and the junction held 9 bases outside the gene matches. The CDR3 is CASSVGSGNYQETQYF. The CDR3 DNA reads TGTGCCAGCAGTGTGGGTAGCGGGAACTATCAAGAGACCCAGTACTTC.

This rearrangement joins TRBV12-3 or TRBV12-4 to TRBJ2-1, with 12 bases fitting TRBD2. The CDR3 has 16 residues. The V gene end was trimmed by 4 bases and the J gene end by 7 bases; junction bases not matched to a gene: 8. The DNA for the CDR3 is TGTGCCAGCAGTTCCCCGACTAGCGGGAGAGGGAATGAGCAGTTCTTC. This encodes CASSSPTSGRGNEQFF.

The chain joins TRBV6-5 to TRBJ2-1, with a tentative D call TRBD1 (5 bases). Trimming left V 5 bases short and J 4 bases short, with 9 bases between. Germline V gives CDR1 MNHEY, CDR2 SVGAGI. This CDR3 comprises 13 residues. Here the CDR3 reads CASSPTAYNEQFF. In nucleotides, the CDR3 is TGTGCCAGCAGTCCGACAGCTTACAATGAGCAGTTCTTC.

The CDR3 loop is CAIRGSSGANVLTF. The CDR3 region has the DNA TGTGCCATCAGAGGTTCCTCTGGGGCCAACGTCCTGACTTTC. The chain recombines TRBV10-3 with TRBJ2-6; D call uncertain. This CDR3 is 14 amino acids long. Trimming pared 6 bases from V and 0 bases from J, leaving 6 bases between. CDR1 and CDR2 (germline): ENHRY, SYGVKD.

V gene TRBV6-6 combines with J gene TRBJ2-3; 8 bases align to TRBD2. With V trimmed by 6 bases and J by 5 bases, 4 bases remained unmatched. Germline V lookup: CDR1 MNHNY, CDR2 SVGAGI (reference sequence). There are 13 residues in the CDR3. Here the CDR3 DNA reads TGTGCCAGCAGCGGGGGGGCCGGAGATACGCAGTATTTT. It translates to CASSGGAGDTQYF.

V is TRBV7-9 and J is TRBJ1-4; D gene uncertain. The V gene lost 0 bases and the J gene lost 3 bases, with 11 bases spanning the gap. This CDR3 is built from 16 residues. Germline loops: CDR1 SEHNR, CDR2 FQNEAQ (reference sequence). The CDR3 nucleotides read TGTGCCAGCAGCTTAGCCGGGGTCGTTGCTAATGAAAAACTGTTTTTT. Protein: CASSLAGVVANEKLFF.

This clonotype has more than one count but fewer than ten. The rearrangement uses TRBV20-1 and TRBJ2-7; no firm D call. V lost 4 bases, J lost 3 bases, and 10 bases lay in between. CDR3 size: 12 residues. Germline V gene data show CDR1 as DFQATT and CDR2 as SNEGSKA (reference sequence). CDR3 coding DNA: TGCAGTGCTACCCTTACACGCTACGAGCAGTACTTC. It translates to CSATLTRYEQYF.

V usage is TRBV10-3 and J usage is TRBJ1-5; no reliable D call. CDR1 is ENHRY and CDR2 is SYGVKD in the germline V gene. The ends were cut back, 7 bases at V and 5 bases at J, with 6 bases in the middle. CDR3 size: 11 residues. The CDR3 is CAITTDQPQHF. In DNA, the CDR3 is TGTGCCATCACGACGGATCAGCCCCAGCATTTT.

V is TRBV4-3 and J is TRBJ2-1; a possible D gene is TRBD2 (5 bases). CDR1 and CDR2 (germline): LGHNA, YSLEER. The CDR3 length is 16 residues. V dropped 3 bases and J dropped 0 bases, with 12 bases sitting between them. This chain's CDR3 is CASSQTTSYSYNEQFF. The CDR3 DNA reads TGCGCCAGCAGCCAGACTACTAGTTACTCCTACAATGAGCAGTTCTTC.

This chain joins TRBV11-2 and TRBJ2-7; D is uncertain. With 6 bases removed from V and 3 bases from J, the gap between germline ends came to 15 bases. The CDR3 contains 14 residues. Germline-derived CDR1 and CDR2 are SGHAT and FQNNGV. Written as DNA, the CDR3 is TGTGCCAGCAGATACGGGCCAACCTACTACGAGCAGTACTTC. Residues: CASRYGPTYYEQYF.

This clonotype has a handful of counts. The chain combines TRBV14 with TRBJ2-7; 7 bases align to TRBD2. V trimming: 1 base; J trimming: 7 bases; junction bases outside the gene matches: 10. The CDR3 runs 15 residues. Germline CDR1 is SGHDN and CDR2 is FVKESK. CDR3 sequence: CASSQGLATVWEQYF. CDR3 nucleotides: TGTGCCAGCAGCCAAGGACTAGCTACGGTGTGGGAGCAGTACTTC.

The CDR3 nucleotides are TGTGCCAGCAGTTTGGGACTGACCAAGTACAATGAGCAGTTCTTC. It codes for CASSLGLTKYNEQFF. The chain couples TRBV12-3 or TRBV12-4 to TRBJ2-1; D is possibly TRBD2 (6 bases). V lost 3 bases to trimming and J lost 4 bases, with 13 bases between them. The CDR3 covers 15 residues.

The rearrangement links TRBV6-2 or TRBV6-3 to TRBJ2-5; D is perhaps TRBD2 (6 bases). V lost 2 bases, J lost 4 bases, and 14 bases lay in between. In germline, CDR1 is MNHEY, CDR2 SVGEGT. The CDR3 spans 15 residues. CDR3 amino acids: CASSYGRAGRETQYF. The DNA for the CDR3 is TGTGCCAGCAGTTACGGACGAGCGGGTCGAGAGACCCAGTACTTC.

Turning to this clonotype: One junction end does not reproduce the germline sequence, and a read error may be involved. The chain uses TRBV7-9 and TRBJ2-1, with D perhaps TRBD2 (6 bases). Germline V gives CDR1 SEHNR, CDR2 FQNEAQ (reference sequence). This CDR3 contains 16 residues. The chain's CDR3 is CASTPPSGQSHKEQFF. For the CDR3, the DNA is TGTGCCAGCACGCCCCCAAGCGGGCAGTCCCACAAAGAGCAGTTCTTC.

This clonotype turned up a few times. The chain employs TRBV6-5 and TRBJ2-7; the match to TRBD2 covers 9 bases. This CDR3 is 14 amino acids long. Trimming at V came to 4 bases and at J to 4 bases, leaving 5 bases not matched to a gene. Germline CDR1 reads MNHEY; CDR2 reads SVGAGI. CDR3: CASSLFSGSYEQYF. CDR3 DNA sequence: TGTGCCAGCAGTTTGTTTAGCGGGAGTTACGAGCAGTACTTC.

The chain has TRBV4-1 and TRBJ2-1; no firm D call. Germline values: CDR1 MGHRA, CDR2 YSYEKL. The CDR3 loop spans 15 amino acids. V gave up 4 bases and J gave up 0 bases, with 10 bases separating them. The CDR3 DNA sequence: TGCGCCAGCAGCCCCCGGTACCCCTCCTACAATGAGCAGTTCTTC. As protein: CASSPRYPSYNEQFF.

The rearrangement joins TRBV3-1 to TRBJ2-3; D could derive from TRBD1 or TRBD2 (5 bases each). Germline CDR1 reads LGHDT; CDR2 reads YNNKEL (reference sequence). The CDR3 spans 15 residues. Trimming took 2 bases from V and 3 from J, leaving 12 bases between them. The DNA of the CDR3 is TGTGCCAGCAGCCAAACCCCTGAGGGGACAGATACGCAGTATTTT. Its protein product is CASSQTPEGTDTQYF.

This clonotype was seen only a few times. The rearrangement joins TRBV7-2 to TRBJ2-3; D is ambiguous. V lost 0 bases to trimming and J lost 5 bases, with 12 bases between them. Germline V gene data show CDR1 as SGHTA and CDR2 as FQGNSA. The CDR3 extends over 15 amino acids. The CDR3 here is CASSLASSRVDTQYF. CDR3 nucleotide sequence: TGTGCCAGCAGCTTAGCCTCCTCCCGTGTAGATACGCAGTATTTT.